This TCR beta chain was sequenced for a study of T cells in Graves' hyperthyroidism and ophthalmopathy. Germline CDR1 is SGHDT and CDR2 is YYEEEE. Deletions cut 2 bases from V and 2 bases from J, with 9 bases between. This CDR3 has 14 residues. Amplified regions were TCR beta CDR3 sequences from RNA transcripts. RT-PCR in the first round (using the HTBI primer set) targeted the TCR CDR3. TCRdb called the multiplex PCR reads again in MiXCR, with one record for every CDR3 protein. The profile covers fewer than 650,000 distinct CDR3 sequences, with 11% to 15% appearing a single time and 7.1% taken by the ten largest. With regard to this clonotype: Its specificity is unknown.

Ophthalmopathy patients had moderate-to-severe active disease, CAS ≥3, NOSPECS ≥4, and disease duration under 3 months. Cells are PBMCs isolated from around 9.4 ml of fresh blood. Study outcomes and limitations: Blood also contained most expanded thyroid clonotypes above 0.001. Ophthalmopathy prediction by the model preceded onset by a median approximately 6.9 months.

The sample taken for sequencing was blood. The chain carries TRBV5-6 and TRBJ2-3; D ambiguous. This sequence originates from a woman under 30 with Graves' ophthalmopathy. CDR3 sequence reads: CASSFSVFTDTQYF. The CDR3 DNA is TGTGCCAGCAGCTTCAGTGTGTTCACAGATACGCAGTATTTT.